Listed here are 27 T cell receptor beta chains from one sample, sequenced in a study of T-cell reconstitution after alpha-beta-depleted transplantation in children. The authors prepared the TCRbeta library with unique molecular identifiers. TCRdb called the PCR reads again in MiXCR, with one record for every CDR3 protein. This table holds about a million distinct CDR3 sequences, roughly 29% found once. The sample consisted of PBMCs, mostly from graft donor cells, taken 360 days after TCRalphabeta/CD19-depleted stem cell transplant. The receptor set was obtained from a boy under two years old who had a stem cell transplant for SCID, so the T cells may come from the graft donor.

J is TRBJ2-7 and V is TRBV5-6; tentatively, D is TRBD1 (5 bases). Germline-derived CDR1 and CDR2 are SGHDT and YYEEEE. With 1 base removed from V and 2 bases from J, the gap between germline ends came to 16 bases. The CDR3 spans 16 residues. The CDR3 is CASSLPDTRYPYEQYF. CDR3 DNA: TGTGCCAGCAGCTTGCCGGACACCCGATATCCCTACGAGCAGTACTTC. Full variable domain (rest looked up from reference TRBV5-6 and TRBJ2-7): DAGVTQSPTHLIKTRGQQVTLRCSPKSGHDTVSWYQQALGQGPQFIFQYYEEEERQRGNFPDRFSGHQFPNYSSELNVNALLLGDSALYLCASSLPDTRYPYEQYFGPGTRLTVT.

This clonotype was found a few times. V gene TRBV12-3 or TRBV12-4 combines with J gene TRBJ1-1; D unclear. This CDR3 is built from 12 residues. V shed 8 bases and J shed 0 bases, with 7 bases lying between them. The CDR3 region has the DNA TGTGCCAGCGTAGAAATGAACACTGAAGCTTTCTTT. It yields the protein CASVEMNTEAFF.

The V and J genes are TRBV20-1 and TRBJ2-1; 8 nucleotides align to TRBD2. The CDR3 length is 14 residues. Germline CDR1 and CDR2: DFQATT and SNEGSKA (reference sequence). Trimming at V came to 6 bases and at J to 4 bases, leaving 8 bases not matched to a gene. CDR3 coding DNA: TGCAGTGCCGAGCGGGGGCCCAATTACAATGAGCAGTTCTTC. Protein product: CSAERGPNYNEQFF.

There are a few counts of this clonotype. The J gene is TRBJ1-2, the V gene TRBV27; D uncertain. This CDR3 contains 15 residues. CDR1 is MNHEY, CDR2 SMNVEV, per germline (reference sequence). V shed 2 bases and J shed 2 bases, with 12 bases lying between them. DNA for the CDR3: TGTGCCAGCAGTTTAAGTCCTGGTGGAAACTATGGCTACACCTTC. Translating gives CASSLSPGGNYGYTF.

This clonotype was found a few times. The V call is TRBV18, the J call TRBJ2-7, with a possible D match to TRBD2 (6 bases). Germline V gene data show CDR1 as KGHSH and CDR2 as LQKENI. This CDR3 comprises 15 residues. V was clipped by 2 bases and J by 3 bases, with 14 bases between them. CDR3 in amino acids: CASSPGLREIYEQYF. The CDR3 region has the DNA TGTGCCAGCTCACCAGGGCTTCGGGAGATCTACGAGCAGTACTTC.

There are many counts of this clonotype. CDR3 sequence reads: CASSTGHGAYNEQFF. The CDR3 DNA reads as TGCGCCAGCAGCACGGGGCACGGGGCCTACAATGAGCAGTTCTTC. V usage is TRBV5-1 and J usage is TRBJ2-1; the D call may be TRBD1 or TRBD2 (5 bases each). The CDR3 is 15 residues long. Trimming pared 4 bases from V and 2 bases from J, leaving 13 bases between. Germline V CDR1 and CDR2: SGHRS, YFSETQ.

The chain uses TRBV28 and TRBJ2-3; D is possibly TRBD2 (6 bases). V lost 5 bases to trimming and J lost 14 bases, with 17 bases between them. CDR3 length equals 12 residues. CDR1 is MDHEN, CDR2 SYDVKM, per germline. The CDR3 loop is CASSLRDSPRYF. The CDR3 bases are TGTGCCAGCAGTCTAAGGGACTCCCCCCGGTATTTT.

This chain uses TRBV20-1 with TRBJ2-7; tentative D call: TRBD1 (5 bases). V was pared by 5 bases and J by 5 bases, with 16 bases between. The germline V gene has CDR1 DFQATT and CDR2 SNEGSKA (reference sequence). CDR3 length equals 13 residues. This chain's CDR3 is CSARLGPGHEQYF. The DNA for the CDR3 is TGCAGTGCTCGATTAGGGCCAGGGCACGAGCAGTACTTC.

This chain's CDR3 is CASSSIRNRGRETQYF. Here the CDR3 DNA reads TGTGCCAGCAGCTCTATCCGGAACAGGGGGCGAGAGACCCAGTACTTC. The V call is TRBV5-6, the J call TRBJ2-5, with 9 bases identical to TRBD1. This CDR3 comprises 16 residues. Germline values: CDR1 SGHDT, CDR2 YYEEEE. Trimming cost V 3 bases and J 4 bases; bases outside gene matches: 10.

This clonotype was seen a few times. The rearrangement joins TRBV18 to TRBJ2-3; TRBD1 matches at 7 bases. Germline V gene sequence: CDR1 KGHSH, CDR2 LQKENI. V lost 4 bases and J lost 8; bases outside the gene matches: 15. The CDR3 contains 16 residues. The CDR3, as DNA: TGTGCCAGCTCACTTCAGTGGGACAGCATAATGAGTACGCAGTATTTT. Translating gives CASSLQWDSIMSTQYF.

The chain combines TRBV7-3 with TRBJ2-1; 14 positions agree with TRBD2. Germline V gene sequence: CDR1 SGHTA, CDR2 FQGTGA. This CDR3 has 16 residues. The V and J ends lost 3 bases and 7 bases, in that order; junction bases with no gene match: 5. The CDR3 DNA reads as TGTGCCAGCAGCTTTCGGACTAGCGGGGGGCTGAATGAGCAGTTCTTC. This encodes CASSFRTSGGLNEQFF.

V and J are TRBV5-1 and TRBJ2-5; a possible D gene is TRBD2 (5 bases). The V end was cut by 4 bases, the J end by 5 bases, with 18 bases between. CDR1 and CDR2 from the germline V gene are SGHRS and YFSETQ. The CDR3 contains 15 residues. The CDR3 DNA follows: TGCGCCAGCAGCCAAACTAGGGCTCGCGGCGAGACCCAGTACTTC. Its protein product is CASSQTRARGETQYF.

This chain joins TRBV11-2 and TRBJ2-2, with TRBD2 matching over 10 bases. Germline V CDR1 and CDR2: SGHAT, FQNNGV. Trimming took 5 bases from V and 4 from J; bases not matched to a gene: 7. This CDR3 spans 16 amino acids. CDR3 bases: TGTGCCAGCAGCCCGGAGCGGGGGGGGAGCACCGGGGAGCTGTTTTTT. It yields the protein CASSPERGGSTGELFF.

This clonotype was seen more than once but under ten times. DNA for the CDR3: TGTGCCAGCTCACCAAAGGGGGGAAGGTTCGAAGCTTTCTTT. Translation gives CASSPKGGRFEAFF. The V call is TRBV18, the J call TRBJ1-1, with D maybe TRBD1 (6 bases). CDR3 length equals 14 residues. Germline V lookup: CDR1 KGHSH, CDR2 LQKENI. With 2 bases removed from V and 8 bases from J, the gap between germline ends came to 15 bases.

This clonotype was seen repeatedly, ten times or more. This chain connects TRBV27 to TRBJ2-1; 7 nucleotides line up with TRBD1. V shed 3 bases and J 0 bases; nucleotides not matched to a gene: 2. The germline CDR1 and CDR2 sequences are MNHEY and SMNVEV (reference sequence). The CDR3 is made up of 15 amino acids. The CDR3 loop reads CASSFPGGSYNEQFF. The CDR3 DNA reads as TGTGCCAGCAGTTTCCCAGGGGGCTCCTACAATGAGCAGTTCTTC.

This chain connects TRBV12-3 or TRBV12-4 to TRBJ1-1; unclear D gene. CDR3 length: 12 residues. V was cut by 6 bases and J by 4 bases, with 9 bases left in between. The CDR3 region has the DNA TGTGCCAGCAGCCTACCCATCACTGAAGCTTTCTTT. Its protein product is CASSLPITEAFF.

This clonotype has more than one count but fewer than ten. This sequence joins TRBV28 and TRBJ2-5, with TRBD2 matching 10 bases. The V gene's germline CDR1 is MDHEN and CDR2 SYDVKM. This CDR3 is built from 20 residues. Trimming cost V 3 bases and J 0 bases; bases outside gene matches: 16. In DNA form, the CDR3 reads TGTGCCAGCAGTTTCCCACGACTCGGAGCGGGGGGGGCATACCAAGAGACCCAGTACTTC. It yields the protein CASSFPRLGAGGAYQETQYF.

V is TRBV7-9 and J is TRBJ2-7; 7 nucleotides line up with TRBD1. The germline CDR1 and CDR2 sequences are SEHNR and FQNEAQ (reference sequence). V lost 4 bases and J lost 3; bases outside the gene matches: 12. This CDR3 is 16 amino acids long. CDR3 nucleotides: TGTGCCAGCAGCTCCCAGGTGGGCAGGGGGAGCTACGAGCAGTACTTC. Protein product: CASSSQVGRGSYEQYF.

The chain carries TRBV20-1 and TRBJ1-5, with no clear D. This CDR3 spans 15 amino acids. Germline lookup yields CDR1 DFQATT and CDR2 SNEGSKA (reference sequence). Trimming removed 3 bases from V and 0 bases from J, with 12 bases in between. The CDR3 sequence: CSARTVSASNQPQHF. CDR3 in DNA: TGCAGTGCTAGGACGGTTTCGGCTAGCAATCAGCCCCAGCATTTT.

This clonotype was seen a handful of times. The rearrangement links TRBV7-3 to TRBJ1-6; 7 nucleotides agree with TRBD1. The CDR3 consists of 15 residues. Germline CDR1 and CDR2: SGHTA and FQGTGA. V shed 2 bases, J shed 9 bases, and the junction held 7 bases outside the gene matches. The CDR3: CASSLLDREGSPLHF. DNA for the CDR3: TGTGCCAGCAGCTTACTTGACAGGGAGGGTTCACCCCTCCACTTT.

The chain combines TRBV7-9 with TRBJ2-2; 11 nucleotides match TRBD2. CDR1 and CDR2 (germline): SEHNR, FQNEAQ (reference sequence). The CDR3 runs 16 residues. J was trimmed by 1 base and V by 6 bases; bases with no gene match: 4. CDR3 loop: CASRAGLAGNTGELFF. CDR3 DNA sequence: TGTGCCAGCAGAGCAGGACTAGCGGGGAACACCGGGGAGCTGTTTTTT.

This chain uses TRBV2 with TRBJ2-7, with D perhaps TRBD1 (5 bases). The CDR3 is 12 amino acids. V was cut by 8 bases and J by 4 bases, with 12 bases left in between. Germline lookup yields CDR1 SNHLY and CDR2 FYNNEI. This CDR3 reads CASAQGSYEQYF. CDR3 in DNA: TGTGCCAGCGCTCAGGGCAGTTACGAGCAGTACTTC.

The J gene is TRBJ1-1, the V gene TRBV28; D is possibly TRBD1 (5 bases). V shed 4 bases and J shed 5 bases, with 8 bases lying between them. The germline gives CDR1 MDHEN, CDR2 SYDVKM. The CDR3 consists of 12 residues. For the CDR3, the DNA is TGTGCCAGCAGTTGGGGCGAGACTGAAGCTTTCTTT. Protein: CASSWGETEAFF.

V is TRBV4-3 and J is TRBJ2-7; D may be TRBD1 (5 bases). The CDR3 has 16 residues. Germline CDR1 is LGHNA and CDR2 is YSLEER. Trimming removed 0 bases from V and 2 bases from J, with 14 bases in between. The CDR3 reads CASSQDIRTPPYEQYF. As DNA, the CDR3 is TGCGCCAGCAGCCAAGATATCAGGACACCACCCTACGAGCAGTACTTC.

The chain uses TRBV6-1 and TRBJ2-7, with D perhaps given as TRBD1 or TRBD2 (5 bases each). CDR1 is MNHNS and CDR2 is SASEGT in the germline V gene. This CDR3 is 15 amino acids long. V gave up 6 bases and J gave up 2 bases, with 17 bases separating them. The CDR3 loop reads CASSPPQGPPYEQYF. Here the CDR3 DNA reads TGTGCCAGCAGCCCCCCCCAGGGACCCCCCTACGAGCAGTACTTC.

A word on this clonotype: A read error may produce the germline difference seen at one junction end. The chain recombines TRBV9 with TRBJ2-1; no clear D. Germline CDR1 and CDR2: SGDLS and YYNGEE. The CDR3 length is 13 residues. For the CDR3, the DNA is TGTGCCAGCAGCGTAGGTTCCTTCAATGAGCAGTTCTTC. It codes for CASSVGSFNEQFF.

The chain carries TRBV5-6 and TRBJ1-3; D not certain. The CDR3 covers 19 residues. V lost 0 bases and J lost 0, with 19 bases in between. Looked up from germline, CDR1 is SGHDT and CDR2 is YYEEEE. The CDR3 reads CASSLGRMKGILSGNTIYF. DNA of the CDR3: TGTGCCAGCAGCTTGGGGCGCATGAAAGGAATCCTCTCTGGAAACACCATATATTTT. The variable domain in full, completed from reference TRBV5-6 and TRBJ1-3, reads DAGVTQSPTHLIKTRGQQVTLRCSPKSGHDTVSWYQQALGQGPQFIFQYYEEEERQRGNFPDRFSGHQFPNYSSELNVNALLLGDSALYLCASSLGRMKGILSGNTIYFGEGSWLTVV.